This entry lists 9 T cell receptor beta chains sequenced from one sample in a study of T cell responses to AZD1222 COVID-19 vaccine. Data came from immunoSEQ multiplex PCR; TCRdb stores just in-frame clones and leaves some out. Of 120,000 or so clones listed, approximately 94% are singletons. This sample comprised peripheral blood, obtained 28 days after the second AZD1222 dose. The receptors were sampled from an adult who received the AZD1222 COVID-19 vaccine.

The chain recombines TRBV20-1 with TRBJ1-2; 7 nucleotides line up with TRBD1. The germline CDR1 and CDR2 sequences are DFQATT and SNEGSKA (reference sequence). This CDR3 spans 15 amino acids. V lost 3 bases to trimming and J lost 4 bases; unmatched junction nucleotides: 11. Here the CDR3 DNA reads TGCAGTGCTAGTGGAGGAGCAGGGGGGACCTATGGCTACACCTTC. It codes for CSASGGAGGTYGYTF.

The chain couples TRBV24-1 to TRBJ2-3; TRBD1 matches 7 bases. The CDR3 sequence is 14 residues long. Germline V lookup: CDR1 KGHDR, CDR2 SFDVKD. The J segment lost 0 bases and the V segment lost 5 bases, leaving 1 base of the junction unmatched. Here the CDR3 DNA reads TGTGCCACCAGTGCGGGACAGAGCACAGATACGCAGTATTTT. Encoded protein: CATSAGQSTDTQYF.

V usage is TRBV7-9 and J usage is TRBJ2-3; 16 bases are shared with TRBD2. V lost 5 bases to trimming and J lost 6 bases; unmatched junction nucleotides: 14. The CDR3 is 19 amino acids. Germline V gene sequence: CDR1 SEHNR, CDR2 FQNEAQ (reference sequence). In nucleotides, the CDR3 is TGTGCCAGCAGCCGCCGTCCCGGGACTAGCGGGAGGGCCAGGGATACGCAGTATTTT. Translating it yields CASSRRPGTSGRARDTQYF. Looking up the rest from reference TRBV7-9 and TRBJ2-3 gives the full variable domain: DTGVSQNPRHKITKRGQNVTFRCDPISEHNRLYWYRQTLGQGPEFLTYFQNEAQLEKSRLLSDRFSAERPKGSFSTLEIQRTEQGDSAMYLCASSRRPGTSGRARDTQYFGPGTRLTVL.

This chain connects TRBV6-5 to TRBJ2-3; weak D call: TRBD2 (6 bases). Looked up from germline, CDR1 is MNHEY and CDR2 is SVGAGI. With 2 bases removed from V and 2 bases from J, the gap between germline ends came to 11 bases. CDR3 length: 15 amino acids. Here the CDR3 reads CASSYGAGNTDTQYF. CDR3 DNA: TGTGCCAGCAGTTACGGCGCGGGGAACACAGATACGCAGTATTTT.

The chain uses TRBV11-2 and TRBJ1-5; D is perhaps TRBD1 (5 bases). The CDR3 consists of 13 residues. Germline values: CDR1 SGHAT, CDR2 FQNNGV. Between the trimmed V and J ends, which lost 6 bases and 6 bases, there was a span of 12 bases. CDR3 amino acids: CASSLGGGQPQHF. The CDR3, as DNA: TGTGCCAGCAGTCTTGGTGGGGGTCAGCCCCAGCATTTT. The full variable domain, in which reference TRBV11-2 and TRBJ1-5 provide the parts outside the CDR3, is EAGVAQSPRYKIIEKRQSVAFWCNPISGHATLYWYQQILGQGPKLLIQFQNNGVVDDSQLPKDRFSAERLKGVDSTLKIQPAKLEDSAVYLCASSLGGGQPQHFGDGTRLSIL.

The chain links TRBV5-1 to TRBJ1-1, with a tentative D call TRBD1 (5 bases). This CDR3 has 13 amino acids. V was cut by 4 bases and J by 7 bases, with 14 bases left in between. CDR1 and CDR2 (germline): SGHRS, YFSETQ. In DNA form, the CDR3 reads TGCGCCAGCAGCGCCTTACAGGATGGTGAAGCTTTCTTT. This gives the protein CASSALQDGEAFF.

The rearrangement uses TRBV27 and TRBJ2-1, with a possible D match to TRBD1 (5 bases). V gave up 5 bases and J gave up 1 base, with 15 bases separating them. Germline loops: CDR1 MNHEY, CDR2 SMNVEV (reference sequence). The CDR3 length is 16 residues. In DNA form, the CDR3 reads TGTGCCAGCAGTCCCTTATGGAAGGGGTCCTACAATGAGCAGTTCTTC. It translates to CASSPLWKGSYNEQFF.

The CDR3 reads CASSYSPSGGPGELFF. CDR3 nucleotides: TGTGCCAGCAGTTACTCCCCTAGCGGGGGGCCCGGGGAGCTGTTTTTT. The gene calls are TRBV6-2 or TRBV6-3 and TRBJ2-2; 11 positions match TRBD2. The germline CDR1 and CDR2 sequences are MNHEY and SVGEGT. Trimming took 0 bases from V and 6 from J; bases not matched to a gene: 3. The CDR3 runs 16 residues.

The V call is TRBV19, the J call TRBJ1-2; 10 bases agree with TRBD1. Unmatched junction bases numbered 4, after V lost 4 bases and J lost 5 bases. The CDR3 length is 14 residues. Germline V CDR1 and CDR2: LNHDA, SQIVND (reference sequence). The CDR3 here is CASSRGQGRYGYTF. In DNA form, the CDR3 reads TGTGCCAGTAGTAGGGGACAGGGGCGGTATGGCTACACCTTC.